Each of the 21 T cell receptor beta chains below was sequenced from the same sample in a study of T cell repertoires in cytomegalovirus infection. Via MiXCR, TCRdb re-called the reads, giving one row per CDR3 protein. The profile shows about 180,000 distinct CDR3 sequences, about 17% of them singletons. Input material: CD8+ T cells from PBMCs. The source of these receptors is a human donor in good health (CMV status not recorded). Some clones in this sample may be carry-over from other donors' samples.

This clonotype was detected ten times or more. V and J are TRBV7-2 and TRBJ2-2; D is unresolved. Germline CDR1 and CDR2: SGHTA and FQGNSA. The length of the CDR3 is 14 residues. V was shortened by 5 bases and J by 5 bases, with 12 bases between the two germline ends. CDR3 DNA: TGTGCCAGCAGCCCAGTACAACGGACCGGGGAGCTGTTTTTT. As protein: CASSPVQRTGELFF.

This clonotype was observed a handful of times. The rearrangement joins TRBV6-2 or TRBV6-3 to TRBJ2-5, with D unresolved. V was trimmed by 0 bases and J by 5 bases, leaving 13 bases between them. Germline CDR1 is MNHEY and CDR2 is SVGEGT. This CDR3 is built from 15 residues. Written as DNA, the CDR3 is TGTGCCAGCAGTTACTCGAGAGCCGAGGCGGAGACCCAGTACTTC. Amino acids: CASSYSRAEAETQYF.

This clonotype has a handful of counts. The J gene is TRBJ2-7, the V gene TRBV25-1; D uncertain. The V gene lost 6 bases and the J gene lost 6 bases, with 3 bases spanning the gap. The CDR3 sequence is 9 residues long. Germline V gives CDR1 MGHDK, CDR2 SYGVNS. CDR3 bases: TGTGCCAGCAGAGCCGAGCAGTACTTC. Amino acid sequence: CASRAEQYF.

V gene TRBV12-3 or TRBV12-4 combines with J gene TRBJ2-2, with D unresolved. V lost 3 bases and J lost 5, with 7 bases in between. The CDR3 runs to 13 residues. The CDR3 nucleotides are TGTGCCAGCAGTTTGTACGAGACCGGGGAGCTGTTTTTT. This gives the protein CASSLYETGELFF.

In this sample, this clonotype turned up a few times. V and J are TRBV14 and TRBJ1-6; D remains ambiguous. V lost 4 bases, J lost 2 bases, and 9 bases lay in between. Germline values: CDR1 SGHDN, CDR2 FVKESK. The CDR3 loop spans 15 amino acids. CDR3 coding DNA: TGTGCCAGCAGCCTCGATGAGACCTATAATTCACCCCTCCACTTT. Amino acid sequence: CASSLDETYNSPLHF. The whole variable domain, filled in from reference TRBV14 and TRBJ1-6, reads EAGVTQFPSHSVIEKGQTVTLRCDPISGHDNLYWYRRVMGKEIKFLLHFVKESKQDESGMPNNRFLAERTGGTYSTLKVQPAELEDSGVYFCASSLDETYNSPLHFGNGTRLTVT.

This clonotype was seen more than once but under ten times. J is TRBJ1-2 and V is TRBV7-9; 7 nucleotides line up with TRBD1. Per germline, CDR1 SEHNR and CDR2 FQNEAQ (reference sequence). The CDR3 covers 17 residues. The V gene end was trimmed by 6 bases and the J gene end by 3 bases; junction bases not matched to a gene: 16. CDR3: CASSLTGVDFRDYGYTF. The CDR3, as DNA: TGTGCCAGCAGTCTTACAGGGGTTGACTTCAGGGACTATGGCTACACCTTC.

In its sample, this clonotype was seen many times. The chain uses TRBV7-8 and TRBJ2-1; 12 bases align to TRBD2. The V segment lost 5 bases and the J segment 8 bases; nucleotides outside the gene matches: 4. CDR1 is SGHVS, CDR2 FQNEAQ, per germline. The length of the CDR3 is 14 residues. This CDR3 is CASSELAGGYEQFF. The DNA of the CDR3 is TGTGCCAGCAGCGAACTAGCGGGGGGATATGAGCAGTTCTTC.

Only a few counts were recorded for this clonotype. J is TRBJ1-6 and V is TRBV6-2 or TRBV6-3; 7 bases are a match to TRBD1. Germline CDR1 and CDR2: MNHEY and SVGEGT. J was trimmed by 11 bases and V by 2 bases; bases with no gene match: 12. The CDR3 length is 16 residues. The CDR3 loop reads CASSYRPRQGLPPLHF. The CDR3 bases are TGTGCCAGCAGTTACCGACCGAGACAGGGCTTGCCACCCCTCCACTTT.

There are many counts of this clonotype. The rearrangement uses TRBV7-2 and TRBJ2-5; 9 nucleotides match TRBD2. The CDR3 totals 18 residues. J gave up 0 bases and V 5 bases, and 13 bases lay outside the gene matches. Germline V gene sequence: CDR1 SGHTA, CDR2 FQGNSA. The CDR3 DNA reads TGTGCCAGCAGCCTCAGAGGCTCCCTAGCGGGATACCAAGAGACCCAGTACTTC. Protein sequence: CASSLRGSLAGYQETQYF.

J is TRBJ1-5 and V is TRBV7-2; D gene ambiguous. With 3 bases removed from V and 4 bases from J, the gap between germline ends came to 13 bases. This CDR3 has 15 amino acids. Germline loops: CDR1 SGHTA, CDR2 FQGNSA. CDR3 nucleotides: TGTGCCAGCAGCTTGGGCCTGTTGGGGAATCAGCCCCAGCATTTT. Translation gives CASSLGLLGNQPQHF. The complete variable domain, with remaining parts taken from reference TRBV7-2 and TRBJ1-5, reads GAGVSQSPSNKVTEKGKDVELRCDPISGHTALYWYRQSLGQGLEFLIYFQGNSAPDKSGLPSDRFSAERTGGSVSTLTIQRTQQEDSAVYLCASSLGLLGNQPQHFGDGTRLSIL.

The chain recombines TRBV5-1 with TRBJ1-1, with 10 positions matching TRBD1. V shed 5 bases and J 3 bases; nucleotides not matched to a gene: 22. CDR3 length: 20 amino acids. The germline V gene encodes CDR1 SGHRS and CDR2 YFSETQ. The CDR3 DNA reads TGCGCCAGCAGATATTCACCATTCCGGGACAGGGGCGAGGGGGACACTGAAGCTTTCTTT. As protein: CASRYSPFRDRGEGDTEAFF.

This clonotype came up once. CDR3 sequence reads: CASSPPEGGGNEQFF. For the CDR3, the DNA is TGTGCCAGCAGCCCACCGGAGGGAGGGGGCAATGAGCAGTTCTTC. J is TRBJ2-1 and V is TRBV7-8; weak D call: TRBD2 (7 bases). V dropped 5 bases and J dropped 6 bases, with 17 bases sitting between them. CDR1 is SGHVS, CDR2 FQNEAQ, per germline. The CDR3 consists of 15 residues.

In its sample, this clonotype was seen many times. This chain links TRBV7-2 with TRBJ1-5, with D maybe TRBD1 (6 bases). In germline, CDR1 is SGHTA, CDR2 FQGNSA. V was pared by 6 bases and J by 1 base, with 10 bases between. This CDR3 is 14 amino acids long. The CDR3: CASSFTGSNQPQHF. The CDR3 coding sequence is TGTGCCAGCAGTTTCACAGGGAGCAATCAGCCCCAGCATTTT.

The V gene is TRBV6-5, the J gene TRBJ2-7; no definite D call. Germline lookup yields CDR1 MNHEY and CDR2 SVGAGI. The CDR3 extends over 13 amino acids. V lost 6 bases and J lost 2, with 11 bases in between. The CDR3 DNA reads as TGTGCCAGCAGGCCGAACACGGCCTACGAGCAGTACTTC. Translation gives CASRPNTAYEQYF.

This clonotype was counted only a few times. J is TRBJ1-2 and V is TRBV7-2; 8 bases map to TRBD1. Germline V gene sequence: CDR1 SGHTA, CDR2 FQGNSA. The CDR3 consists of 16 residues. Unmatched junction bases numbered 9, after V lost 5 bases and J lost 1 base. The CDR3 protein is CASSPGQAFLNYGYTF. The CDR3 coding sequence is TGTGCCAGCAGCCCGGGACAGGCCTTCCTTAACTATGGCTACACCTTC.

The chain employs TRBV11-3 and TRBJ2-2, with D uncertain. Trimming took 0 bases from V and 0 from J, leaving 14 bases between them. The CDR3 is 18 residues long. The V gene's germline CDR1 is SGHNT and CDR2 YENEEA. The CDR3 is CASSLDPQSMTNTGELFF. The CDR3, as DNA: TGTGCCAGCAGCTTAGATCCCCAGAGTATGACGAACACCGGGGAGCTGTTTTTT.

This chain joins TRBV20-1 and TRBJ2-5; the D call may be TRBD1 or TRBD2 (6 bases each). Per germline, CDR1 DFQATT and CDR2 SNEGSKA (reference sequence). Trimming removed 0 bases at V and 0 bases at J, with 20 bases between. The CDR3 is made up of 18 amino acids. The CDR3 DNA follows: TGCAGTGCTAGAGATCGGGGCTCGTGGGGGGCCTACCAAGAGACCCAGTACTTC. It specifies CSARDRGSWGAYQETQYF.

The chain has TRBV9 and TRBJ2-5; TRBD2 matches at 8 bases. V was pared by 0 bases and J by 4 bases, with 5 bases of the junction left unmatched. CDR1 SGDLS and CDR2 YYNGEE come from the germline V gene. CDR3 length: 15 residues. The CDR3 DNA sequence: TGTGCCAGCAGCGTAGACGGTCTAGCGGGAGAGACCCAGTACTTC. It encodes CASSVDGLAGETQYF.

The chain has TRBV2 and TRBJ1-1; 7 bases are a match to TRBD1. The germline V gene encodes CDR1 SNHLY and CDR2 FYNNEI. CDR3 length: 13 amino acids. The V gene end was trimmed by 10 bases and the J gene end by 3 bases; junction bases not matched to a gene: 8. The CDR3 DNA is TGTGCCACCGACAGGGAGGGGGACACTGAAGCTTTCTTT. Amino acids: CATDREGDTEAFF.

This clonotype was seen repeatedly, ten times or more. V and J are TRBV6-1 and TRBJ2-7, with 7 positions matching TRBD1. The CDR3 consists of 13 residues. V dropped 3 bases and J dropped 3; count of bases not matched to a gene: 2. CDR1 and CDR2 (germline): MNHNS, SASEGT. CDR3 sequence (DNA): TGTGCCAGCAGTGAGAGGGGGCTCTACGAGCAGTACTTC. Protein sequence: CASSERGLYEQYF.

There are many counts of this clonotype. V and J are TRBV28 and TRBJ2-3, with no clear D. Germline values: CDR1 MDHEN, CDR2 SYDVKM. Trimming stripped 2 bases from V and 4 bases from J, with 13 bases between. CDR3 length: 15 residues. CDR3 region: CASSLMSVEPDTQYF. The CDR3 DNA follows: TGTGCCAGCAGTTTAATGTCGGTAGAACCAGATACGCAGTATTTT.